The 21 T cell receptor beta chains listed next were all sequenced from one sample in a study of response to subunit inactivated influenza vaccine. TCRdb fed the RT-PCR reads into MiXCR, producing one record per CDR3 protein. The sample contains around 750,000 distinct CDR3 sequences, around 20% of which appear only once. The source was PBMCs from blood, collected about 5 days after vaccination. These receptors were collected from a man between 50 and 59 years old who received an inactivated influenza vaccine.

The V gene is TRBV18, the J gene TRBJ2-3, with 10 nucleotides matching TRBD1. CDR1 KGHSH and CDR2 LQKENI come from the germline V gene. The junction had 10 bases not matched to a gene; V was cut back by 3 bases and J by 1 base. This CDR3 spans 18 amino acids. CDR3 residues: CASSPQTPGTGGTDTQYF. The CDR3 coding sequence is TGTGCCAGCTCACCTCAGACCCCCGGGACAGGGGGCACAGATACGCAGTATTTT.

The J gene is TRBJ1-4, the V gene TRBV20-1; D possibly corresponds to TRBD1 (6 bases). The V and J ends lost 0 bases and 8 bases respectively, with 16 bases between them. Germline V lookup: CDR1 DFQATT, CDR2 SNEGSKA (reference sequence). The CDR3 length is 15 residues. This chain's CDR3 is CSARDLGGEGEKLFF. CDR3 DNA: TGCAGTGCTAGAGATCTTGGGGGCGAGGGGGAAAAACTGTTTTTT.

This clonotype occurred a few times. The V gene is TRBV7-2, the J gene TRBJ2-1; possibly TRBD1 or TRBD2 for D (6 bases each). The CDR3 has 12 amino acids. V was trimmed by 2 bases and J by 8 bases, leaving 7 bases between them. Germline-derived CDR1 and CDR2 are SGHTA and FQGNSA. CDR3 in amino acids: CASSLRGHEQFF. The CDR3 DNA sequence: TGTGCCAGCAGCTTACGGGGGCATGAGCAGTTCTTC.

The CDR3 loop reads CASSRTANSPLHF. For the CDR3, the DNA is TGTGCCAGCAGCAGGACTGCGAATTCACCCCTCCACTTT. The chain has TRBV5-6 and TRBJ1-6; D call uncertain. V was cut by 4 bases and J by 7 bases, with 9 bases left in between. Germline-derived CDR1 and CDR2 are SGHDT and YYEEEE. The length of the CDR3 is 13 residues.

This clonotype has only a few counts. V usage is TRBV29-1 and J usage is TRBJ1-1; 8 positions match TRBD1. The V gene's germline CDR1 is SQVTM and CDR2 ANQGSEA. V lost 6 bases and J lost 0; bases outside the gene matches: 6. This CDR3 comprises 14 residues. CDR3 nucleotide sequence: TGCAGCGTGGTGGGACAGGTGATGAACACTGAAGCTTTCTTT. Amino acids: CSVVGQVMNTEAFF.

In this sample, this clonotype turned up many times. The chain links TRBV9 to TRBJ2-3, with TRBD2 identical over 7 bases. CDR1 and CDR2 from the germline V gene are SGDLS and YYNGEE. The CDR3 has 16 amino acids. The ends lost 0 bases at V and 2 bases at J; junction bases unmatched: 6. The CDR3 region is CASSVGSGLITDTQYF. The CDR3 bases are TGTGCCAGCAGCGTAGGTAGCGGGCTCATCACAGATACGCAGTATTTT.

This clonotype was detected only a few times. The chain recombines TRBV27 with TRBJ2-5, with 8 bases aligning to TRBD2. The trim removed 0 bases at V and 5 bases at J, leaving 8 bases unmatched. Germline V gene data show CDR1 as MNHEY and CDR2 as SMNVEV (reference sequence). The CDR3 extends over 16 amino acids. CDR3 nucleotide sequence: TGTGCCAGCAGTTTATCAGGGGCGGGAGGTGTGGAGACCCAGTACTTC. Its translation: CASSLSGAGGVETQYF.

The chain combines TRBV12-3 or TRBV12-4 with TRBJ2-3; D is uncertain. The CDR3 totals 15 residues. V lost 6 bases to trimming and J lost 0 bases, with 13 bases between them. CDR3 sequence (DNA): TGTGCCAGCAGACACAGCTATACTAGCACAGATACGCAGTATTTT. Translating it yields CASRHSYTSTDTQYF.

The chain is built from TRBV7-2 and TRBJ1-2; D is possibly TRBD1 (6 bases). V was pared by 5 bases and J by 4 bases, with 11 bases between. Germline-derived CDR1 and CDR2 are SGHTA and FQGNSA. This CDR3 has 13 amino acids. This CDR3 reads CASSNDRRYGYTF. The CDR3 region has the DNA TGTGCCAGCAGCAACGACAGGCGCTATGGCTACACCTTC.

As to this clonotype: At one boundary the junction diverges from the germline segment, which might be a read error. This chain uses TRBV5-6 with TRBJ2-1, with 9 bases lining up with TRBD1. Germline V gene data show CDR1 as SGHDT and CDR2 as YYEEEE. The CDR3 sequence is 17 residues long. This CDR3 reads CASSFRTGGHINNDQFF. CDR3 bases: TGTGCCAGCAGCTTCAGAACAGGGGGCCACATAAACAATGACCAGTTCTTC.

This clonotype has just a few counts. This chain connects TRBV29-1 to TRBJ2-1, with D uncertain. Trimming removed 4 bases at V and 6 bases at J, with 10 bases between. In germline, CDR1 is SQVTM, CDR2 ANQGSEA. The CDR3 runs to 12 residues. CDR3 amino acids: CSVGSRPNEQFF. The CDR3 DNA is TGCAGCGTTGGCAGCAGACCCAATGAGCAGTTCTTC.

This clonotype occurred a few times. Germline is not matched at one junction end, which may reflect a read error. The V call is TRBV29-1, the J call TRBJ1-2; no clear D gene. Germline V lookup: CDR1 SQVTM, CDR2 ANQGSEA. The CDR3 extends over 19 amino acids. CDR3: CSVVLPHPGEPSPNYGYTF. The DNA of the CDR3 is TGCAGCGTTGTTTTACCCCACCCCGGGGAGCCGTCTCCTAATTATGGCTACACCTTC. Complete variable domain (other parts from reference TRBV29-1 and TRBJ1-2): SAVISQKPSRDICQRGTSLTIQCQVDSQVTMMFWYRQQPGQSLTLIATANQGSEATYESGFVIDKFPISRPNLTFSTLTVSNMSPEDSSIYLCSVVLPHPGEPSPNYGYTFGSGTRLTVV.

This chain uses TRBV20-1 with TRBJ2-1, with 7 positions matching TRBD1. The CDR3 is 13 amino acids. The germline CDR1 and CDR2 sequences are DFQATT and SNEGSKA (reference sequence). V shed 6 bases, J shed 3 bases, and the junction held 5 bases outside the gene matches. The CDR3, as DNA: TGCAGTGCACCGGGACAGCTCTACAATGAGCAGTTCTTC. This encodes CSAPGQLYNEQFF.

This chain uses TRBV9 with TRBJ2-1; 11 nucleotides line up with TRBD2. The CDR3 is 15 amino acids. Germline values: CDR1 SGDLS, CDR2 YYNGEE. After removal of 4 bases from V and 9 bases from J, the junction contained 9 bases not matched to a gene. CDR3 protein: CASSYLAGGHLEQFF. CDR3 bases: TGTGCCAGCAGCTACTTAGCGGGAGGGCATCTTGAGCAGTTCTTC.

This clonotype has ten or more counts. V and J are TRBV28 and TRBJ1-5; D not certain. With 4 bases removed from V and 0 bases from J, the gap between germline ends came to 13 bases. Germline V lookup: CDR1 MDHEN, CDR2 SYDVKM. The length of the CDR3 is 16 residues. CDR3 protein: CASSSWGRGSNQPQHF. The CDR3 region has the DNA TGTGCCAGCAGTTCTTGGGGAAGAGGTAGCAATCAGCCCCAGCATTTT.

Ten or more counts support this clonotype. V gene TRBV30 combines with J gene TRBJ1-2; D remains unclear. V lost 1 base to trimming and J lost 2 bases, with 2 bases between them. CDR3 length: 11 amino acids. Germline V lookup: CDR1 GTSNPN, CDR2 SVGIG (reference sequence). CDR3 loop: CAWSENYGYTF. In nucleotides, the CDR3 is TGTGCCTGGAGTGAAAACTATGGCTACACCTTC.

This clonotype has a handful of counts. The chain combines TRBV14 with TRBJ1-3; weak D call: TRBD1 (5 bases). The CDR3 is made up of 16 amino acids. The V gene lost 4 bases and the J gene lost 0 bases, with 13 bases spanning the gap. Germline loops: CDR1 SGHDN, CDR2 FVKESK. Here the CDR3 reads CASSPKTAYSGNTIYF. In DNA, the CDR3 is TGTGCCAGCAGCCCTAAGACAGCGTACTCTGGAAACACCATATATTTT.

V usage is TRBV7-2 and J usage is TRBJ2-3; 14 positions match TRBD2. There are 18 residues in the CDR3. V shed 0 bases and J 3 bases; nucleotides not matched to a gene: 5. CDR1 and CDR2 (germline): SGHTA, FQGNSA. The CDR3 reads CASSLAVTSGRGTDTQYF. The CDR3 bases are TGTGCCAGCAGCTTAGCGGTGACTAGCGGGAGGGGGACAGATACGCAGTATTTT.

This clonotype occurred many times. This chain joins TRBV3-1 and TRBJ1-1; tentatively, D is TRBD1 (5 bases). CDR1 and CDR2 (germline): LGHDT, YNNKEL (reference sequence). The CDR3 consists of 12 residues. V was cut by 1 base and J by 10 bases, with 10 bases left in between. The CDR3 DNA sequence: TGTGCCAGCAGCCAAGGGGGACGAGGAGCTTTCTTT. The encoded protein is CASSQGGRGAFF.

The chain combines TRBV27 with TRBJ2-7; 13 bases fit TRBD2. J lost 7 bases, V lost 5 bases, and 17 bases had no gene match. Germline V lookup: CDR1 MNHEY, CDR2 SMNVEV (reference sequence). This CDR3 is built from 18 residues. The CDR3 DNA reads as TGTGCCAGCAGTCTCTACCCTTCCACTAGCGGGGGGGCCCTGGAGCAGTACTTC. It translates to CASSLYPSTSGGALEQYF.

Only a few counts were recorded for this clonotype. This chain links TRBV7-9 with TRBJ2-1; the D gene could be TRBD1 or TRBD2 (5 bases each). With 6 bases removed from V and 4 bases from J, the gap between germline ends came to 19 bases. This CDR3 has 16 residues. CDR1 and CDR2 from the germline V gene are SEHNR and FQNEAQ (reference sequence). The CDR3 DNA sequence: TGTGCCAGCAGTCCGACCCCGGGACCCAATTACAATGAGCAGTTCTTC. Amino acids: CASSPTPGPNYNEQFF. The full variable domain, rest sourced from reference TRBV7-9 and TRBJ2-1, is DTGVSQNPRHKITKRGQNVTFRCDPISEHNRLYWYRQTLGQGPEFLTYFQNEAQLEKSRLLSDRFSAERPKGSFSTLEIQRTEQGDSAMYLCASSPTPGPNYNEQFFGPGTRLTVL.